Below, 22 T cell receptor beta chains from the same sample are listed, as sequenced in a study of cytotoxic CD8 clonotypes in ibrutinib-treated CLL (dated by TCRdb to the early 2020s). Library construction relied on the immunoSEQ multiplex PCR assay. The clones in this table, taken by TCRdb from immuneACCESS, are in-frame only. Not every clone is retained; where verified, under half of the shortfall comes from an unresolved V gene, and the cause of the rest is unknown. A total of 55,000 to 80,000 clones appear in this sample, less than 75% of them only once. The ten largest clones capture approximately 14% of the sample. Explained via the paper, the time point label denotes: more than 10 months on ibrutinib. The material was PBMCs, obtained after 12 months of ibrutinib treatment. The source is a human donor with chronic lymphocytic leukemia.

The chain couples TRBV6-5 to TRBJ1-6; TRBD1 agrees at 9 bases. The CDR3 sequence is 12 residues long. Germline values: CDR1 MNHEY, CDR2 SVGAGI. V trimming: 6 bases; J trimming: 12 bases; junction bases outside the gene matches: 3. The CDR3 is CASRLTGGPLHF. The DNA of the CDR3 is TGTGCCAGCAGATTGACAGGGGGACCCCTCCACTTT.

The chain carries TRBV7-2 and TRBJ2-7; D not resolved. Germline CDR1 and CDR2: SGHTA and FQGNSA. Trimming stripped 6 bases from V and 4 bases from J, with 13 bases between. This CDR3 is 13 amino acids long. The CDR3 DNA reads TGTGCCAGCAGTCCCGGGCCCCTTTACGAGCAGTACGTC. Amino acids: CASSPGPLYEQYV.

This CDR3 is CASSPLGGGLYGYTF. The DNA for the CDR3 is TGTGCCAGCAGCCCACTTGGCGGGGGACTCTATGGCTACACCTTC. This chain connects TRBV11-2 to TRBJ1-2; the D gene is possibly TRBD1 (5 bases). Trimming took 5 bases from V and 4 from J, leaving 17 bases between them. CDR1 and CDR2 (germline): SGHAT, FQNNGV. The CDR3 sequence is 15 residues long.

The chain links TRBV7-2 to TRBJ2-7, with D uncertain. The germline CDR1 and CDR2 sequences are SGHTA and FQGNSA. V gave up 6 bases and J gave up 6 bases, with 12 bases separating them. The CDR3 sequence is 12 residues long. The CDR3 coding sequence is TGTGCCAGCAGTAATTCATATCGCGAGCAGTACTTC. The encoded protein is CASSNSYREQYF. The variable domain in full, with the rest retrieved from reference TRBV7-2 and TRBJ2-7, is GAGVSQSPSNKVTEKGKDVELRCDPISGHTALYWYRQSLGQGLEFLIYFQGNSAPDKSGLPSDRFSAERTGGSVSTLTIQRTQQEDSAVYLCASSNSYREQYFGPGTRLTVT.

The V gene is TRBV19, the J gene TRBJ1-1; 7 bases agree with TRBD1. Germline V gene lookup returns CDR1 LNHDA and CDR2 SQIVND (reference sequence). This CDR3 contains 13 residues. With V trimmed by 6 bases and J by 3 bases, 4 bases remained unmatched. CDR3 amino acids: CASSRQGDTEAFF. CDR3 nucleotide sequence: TGTGCCAGTAGCCGACAGGGAGACACTGAAGCTTTCTTT.

The chain recombines TRBV27 with TRBJ2-7; perhaps D is TRBD1 or TRBD2 (5 bases each). Germline V gene lookup returns CDR1 MNHEY and CDR2 SMNVEV (reference sequence). The V end lost 3 bases, the J end lost 4 bases, and 13 bases lay between the germline ends. The CDR3 runs to 14 residues. As DNA, the CDR3 is TGTGCCAGCAGTTTCCGGCCTGGGGGTTACGAGCAGTACTTC. Protein product: CASSFRPGGYEQYF.

This clone appeared a few times. The CDR3: CASSPPNTGELFF. Written as DNA, the CDR3 is TGTGCCAGCAGTCCCCCGAACACCGGGGAGCTGTTTTTT. The rearrangement uses TRBV27 and TRBJ2-2; D gene uncertain. This CDR3 comprises 13 residues. Germline V gene lookup returns CDR1 MNHEY and CDR2 SMNVEV (reference sequence). The V end lost 5 bases, the J end lost 0 bases, and 4 bases lay between the germline ends.

This sequence joins TRBV6-5 and TRBJ1-3; D possibly corresponds to TRBD1 (6 bases). The CDR3 is made up of 13 amino acids. From germline, CDR1 is MNHEY and CDR2 SVGAGI. Trimming left V 8 bases short and J 4 bases short, with 12 bases between. CDR3 nucleotide sequence: TGTGCCAGCGTTGGGGGGCCGGGAAACACCATATATTTT. It codes for CASVGGPGNTIYF.

This clone was seen once. The chain has TRBV4-1 and TRBJ2-3; D is perhaps TRBD1 (6 bases). The germline V gene has CDR1 MGHRA and CDR2 YSYEKL. The germline V and J ends were trimmed by 0 bases and 2 bases, with 12 bases remaining between them. The CDR3 runs 16 residues. CDR3 nucleotide sequence: TGCGCCAGCAGCCAAGATCTGGGGGCAGCCACAGATACGCAGTATTTT. It is translated as CASSQDLGAATDTQYF.

This clone has only one observation. The chain carries TRBV10-3 and TRBJ2-3, with a possible D match to TRBD1 (6 bases). The CDR3 length is 18 residues. Trimming took 3 bases from V and 2 from J, leaving 21 bases between them. CDR1 and CDR2 (germline): ENHRY, SYGVKD. The CDR3 here is CAISDSIQGSAYTDTQYF. Here the CDR3 DNA reads TGTGCCATCAGTGATTCAATACAGGGTAGTGCCTACACAGATACGCAGTATTTT.

The chain couples TRBV5-1 to TRBJ2-5, with unresolved D. The CDR3 runs to 13 residues. V was clipped by 5 bases and J by 3 bases, with 11 bases between them. Germline assignment: CDR1 SGHRS and CDR2 YFSETQ. The CDR3 is CASSRGEKETQYF. The DNA of the CDR3 is TGCGCCAGCAGTCGCGGAGAAAAAGAGACCCAGTACTTC.

The J gene is TRBJ2-2, the V gene TRBV7-6; TRBD1 might be the D (5 bases). CDR3 length: 16 residues. Trimming removed 1 base from V and 3 bases from J, with 12 bases in between. Germline V gene data show CDR1 as SGHVS and CDR2 as FNYEAQ. In DNA, the CDR3 is TGTGCCAGCAGCTTAGTGGGGCAGGGTGACACCGGGGAGCTGTTTTTT. This encodes CASSLVGQGDTGELFF.

This clone has a handful of counts. V is TRBV7-8 and J is TRBJ1-1; D is possibly TRBD1 (5 bases). Trimming left V 5 bases short and J 8 bases short, with 15 bases between. This CDR3 is built from 13 residues. Per germline, CDR1 SGHVS and CDR2 FQNEAQ. This chain's CDR3 is CASSPRRAGEAFF. CDR3 coding DNA: TGTGCCAGCAGCCCCCGGCGGGCAGGGGAAGCTTTCTTT.

The chain carries TRBV7-8 and TRBJ2-7; 7 bases match TRBD2. Trimming took 3 bases from V and 4 from J; bases not matched to a gene: 9. Germline V gives CDR1 SGHVS, CDR2 FQNEAQ. This CDR3 has 15 amino acids. The CDR3 region has the DNA TGTGCCAGCAGCTTGGTGCGGGAGTTTATGTACGAGCAGTACTTC. Its protein product is CASSLVREFMYEQYF.

This chain uses TRBV5-1 with TRBJ1-1; D gene uncertain. The CDR3 consists of 14 residues. CDR1 SGHRS and CDR2 YFSETQ come from the germline V gene. V was cut by 4 bases and J by 6 bases, with 16 bases left in between. The CDR3 loop reads CASSRINTGSEAFF. In DNA form, the CDR3 reads TGCGCCAGCAGCCGAATCAATACGGGATCTGAAGCTTTCTTT.

The CDR3 nucleotides read TGTGCCAGCAGTTACTGGGGGGGAGGCAAGAACACTGAAGCTTTCTTT. Translated, it gives CASSYWGGGKNTEAFF. The rearrangement links TRBV6-5 to TRBJ1-1; a possible D gene is TRBD1 (5 bases). V lost 1 base and J lost 1, with 13 bases in between. The CDR3 sequence is 16 residues long. Germline V gene sequence: CDR1 MNHEY, CDR2 SVGAGI.

The V call is TRBV28, the J call TRBJ2-7; D is possibly TRBD2 (5 bases). Germline V lookup: CDR1 MDHEN, CDR2 SYDVKM. Trimming pared 10 bases from V and 3 bases from J, leaving 16 bases between. The CDR3 covers 13 residues. CDR3 sequence reads: CATRTPLGYEQYF. The CDR3 coding sequence is TGTGCCACCCGGACTCCCCTGGGCTACGAGCAGTACTTC.

This clone was observed once. The CDR3 reads CASSSDTLAGVTDTQYF. CDR3 sequence (DNA): TGTGCCAGCAGTTCGGATACCCTAGCGGGGGTCACAGATACGCAGTATTTT. The chain combines TRBV28 with TRBJ2-3; 10 nucleotides line up with TRBD2. With 4 bases clipped from V and 2 bases from J, the junction kept 9 bases outside the gene matches. CDR3 length equals 17 residues. Germline V lookup: CDR1 MDHEN, CDR2 SYDVKM.

This clone was picked up one time. The V gene is TRBV19, the J gene TRBJ2-2; TRBD2 matches at 8 bases. CDR3 length: 16 residues. CDR1 and CDR2 from the germline V gene are LNHDA and SQIVND (reference sequence). The trim removed 1 base at V and 5 bases at J, leaving 6 bases unmatched. The DNA for the CDR3 is TGTGCCAGTAGTATAGGGGGGACTAGAGGAACCGGGGAGCTGTTTTTT. This encodes CASSIGGTRGTGELFF. The entire variable domain, with the rest obtained from reference TRBV19 and TRBJ2-2, is as follows: DGGITQSPKYLFRKEGQNVTLSCEQNLNHDAMYWYRQDPGQGLRLIYYSQIVNDFQKGDIAEGYSVSREKKESFPLTVTSAQKNPTAFYLCASSIGGTRGTGELFFGEGSRLTVL.

V gene TRBV18 combines with J gene TRBJ2-5; D gene uncertain. The CDR3 extends over 14 amino acids. The germline V gene has CDR1 KGHSH and CDR2 LQKENI. V gave up 1 base and J gave up 3 bases, with 9 bases separating them. For the CDR3, the DNA is TGTGCCAGCTCACCACGGGCCAGTGAAGAGACCCAGTACTTC. The encoded protein is CASSPRASEETQYF.

The V and J genes are TRBV5-4 and TRBJ2-1; D may be TRBD1 (5 bases). Deletions cut 7 bases from V and 6 bases from J, with 11 bases between. This CDR3 has 12 residues. Germline V gene data show CDR1 as SGHNT and CDR2 as YYREEE (reference sequence). CDR3 region: CASPKTANEQFF. In DNA, the CDR3 is TGTGCCAGCCCGAAGACAGCCAATGAGCAGTTCTTC.

This clone was counted at least ten times. The chain recombines TRBV4-2 with TRBJ2-5, with D hard to call. The CDR3 consists of 15 residues. The germline V and J ends were trimmed by 1 base and 1 base, with 10 bases remaining between them. The germline V gene encodes CDR1 LGHNA and CDR2 YNFKEQ. The CDR3: CASSQVFQAQETQYF. Here the CDR3 DNA reads TGTGCCAGCAGCCAAGTCTTTCAGGCCCAAGAGACCCAGTACTTC.